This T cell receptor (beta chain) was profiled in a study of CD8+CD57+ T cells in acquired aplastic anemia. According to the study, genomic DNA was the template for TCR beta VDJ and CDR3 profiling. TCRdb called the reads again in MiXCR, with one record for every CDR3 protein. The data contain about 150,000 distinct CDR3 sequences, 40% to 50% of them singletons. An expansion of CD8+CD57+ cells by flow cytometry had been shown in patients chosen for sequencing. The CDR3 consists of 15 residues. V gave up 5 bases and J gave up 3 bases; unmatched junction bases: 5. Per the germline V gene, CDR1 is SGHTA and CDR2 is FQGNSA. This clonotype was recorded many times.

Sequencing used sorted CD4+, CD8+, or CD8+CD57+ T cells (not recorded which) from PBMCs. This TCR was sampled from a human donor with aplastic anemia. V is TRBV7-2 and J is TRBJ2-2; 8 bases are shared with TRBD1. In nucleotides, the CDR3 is TGTGCCAGCAGCCGTTCGACAGGGGACACCGGGGAGCTGTTTTTT. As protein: CASSRSTGDTGELFF.